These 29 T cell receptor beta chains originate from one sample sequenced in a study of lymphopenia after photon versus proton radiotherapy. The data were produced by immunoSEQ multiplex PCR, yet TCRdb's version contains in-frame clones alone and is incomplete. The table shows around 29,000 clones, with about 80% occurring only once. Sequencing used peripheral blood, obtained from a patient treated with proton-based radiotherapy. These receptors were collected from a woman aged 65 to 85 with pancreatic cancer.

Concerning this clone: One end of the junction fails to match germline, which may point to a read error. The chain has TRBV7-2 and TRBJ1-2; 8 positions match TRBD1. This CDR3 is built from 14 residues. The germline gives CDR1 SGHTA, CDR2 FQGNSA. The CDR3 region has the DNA TGTGCCAGCAGCCGTTCCGGGACAGGTTCCAGGGTCCTCTTC. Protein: CASSRSGTGSRVLF. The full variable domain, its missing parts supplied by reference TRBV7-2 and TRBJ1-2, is GAGVSQSPSNKVTEKGKDVELRCDPISGHTALYWYRQSLGQGLEFLIYFQGNSAPDKSGLPSDRFSAERTGGSVSTLTIQRTQQEDSAVYLCASSRSGTGSRVLFGSGTRLTVV.

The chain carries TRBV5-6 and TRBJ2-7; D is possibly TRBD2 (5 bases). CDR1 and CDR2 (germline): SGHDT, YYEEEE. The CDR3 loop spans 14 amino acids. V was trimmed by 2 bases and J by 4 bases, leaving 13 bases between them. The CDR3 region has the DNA TGTGCCAGCAGCTTAGGTGCGACGGGGTACGAGCAGTACTTC. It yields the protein CASSLGATGYEQYF.

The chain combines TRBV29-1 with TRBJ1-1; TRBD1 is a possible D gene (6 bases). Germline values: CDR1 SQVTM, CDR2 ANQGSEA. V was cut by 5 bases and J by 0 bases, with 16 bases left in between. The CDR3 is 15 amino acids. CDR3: CSVSGARGLNTEAFF. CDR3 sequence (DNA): TGCAGCGTTTCGGGGGCCCGAGGATTGAACACTGAAGCTTTCTTT.

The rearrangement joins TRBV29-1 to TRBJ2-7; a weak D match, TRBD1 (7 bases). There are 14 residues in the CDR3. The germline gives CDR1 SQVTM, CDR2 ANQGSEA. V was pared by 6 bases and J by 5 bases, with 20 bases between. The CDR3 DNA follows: TGCAGCGTCTCTGGCAAGACAGGGAGGAACGAGCAGTACTTC. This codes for CSVSGKTGRNEQYF.

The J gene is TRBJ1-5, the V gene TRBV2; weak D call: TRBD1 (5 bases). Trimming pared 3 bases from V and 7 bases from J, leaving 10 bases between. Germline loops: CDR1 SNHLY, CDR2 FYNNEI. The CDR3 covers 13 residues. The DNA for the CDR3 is TGTGCCAGCAGTGAGGACACAATCCAGCCCCAGCATTTT. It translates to CASSEDTIQPQHF.

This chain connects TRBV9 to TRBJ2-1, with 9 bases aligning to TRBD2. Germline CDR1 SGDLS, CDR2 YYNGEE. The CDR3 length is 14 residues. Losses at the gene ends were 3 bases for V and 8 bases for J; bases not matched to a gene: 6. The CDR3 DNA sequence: TGTGCCAGCAGCGCTAGCGGGAAGGCCGATGAGCAGTTCTTC. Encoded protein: CASSASGKADEQFF.

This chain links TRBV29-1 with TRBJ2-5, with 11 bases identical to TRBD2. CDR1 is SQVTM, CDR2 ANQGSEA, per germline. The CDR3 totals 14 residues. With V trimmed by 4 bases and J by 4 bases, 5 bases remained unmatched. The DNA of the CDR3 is TGCAGCGTTGTAGCGGGAGGGGTTGGAGAGACCCAGTACTTC. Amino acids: CSVVAGGVGETQYF.

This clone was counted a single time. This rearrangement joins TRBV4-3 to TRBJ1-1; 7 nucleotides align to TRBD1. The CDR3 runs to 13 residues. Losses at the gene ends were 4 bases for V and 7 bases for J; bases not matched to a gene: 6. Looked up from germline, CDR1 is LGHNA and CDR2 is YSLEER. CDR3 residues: CASSPRQGFEAFF. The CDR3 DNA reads TGCGCCAGCAGCCCAAGACAGGGATTTGAAGCTTTCTTT.

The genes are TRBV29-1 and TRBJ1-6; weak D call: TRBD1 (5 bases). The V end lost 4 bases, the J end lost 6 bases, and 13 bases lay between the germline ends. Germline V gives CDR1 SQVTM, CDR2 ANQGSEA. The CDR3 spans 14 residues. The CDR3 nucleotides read TGCAGCGTTGGGGGAGGAGGGACTAATTCACCCCTCCACTTT. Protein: CSVGGGGTNSPLHF.

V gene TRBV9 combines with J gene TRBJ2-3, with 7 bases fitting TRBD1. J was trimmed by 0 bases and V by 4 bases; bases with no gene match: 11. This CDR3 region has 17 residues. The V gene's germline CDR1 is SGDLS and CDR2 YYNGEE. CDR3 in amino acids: CASSRNPDRLSTDTQYF. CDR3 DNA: TGTGCCAGCAGCAGAAACCCGGACAGGCTGAGCACAGATACGCAGTATTTT.

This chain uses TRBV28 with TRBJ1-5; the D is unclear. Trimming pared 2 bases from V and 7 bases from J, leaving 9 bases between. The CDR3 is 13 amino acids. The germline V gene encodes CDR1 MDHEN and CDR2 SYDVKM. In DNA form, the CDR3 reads TGTGCCAGCAGTTTACGAAGTATGCAGCCCCAGCATTTT. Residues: CASSLRSMQPQHF.

CDR3 loop: CATRWANEKLFF. CDR3 sequence (DNA): TGTGCCACGAGGTGGGCTAATGAAAAACTGTTTTTT. The genes are TRBV2 and TRBJ1-4; D ambiguous. The germline V and J ends were trimmed by 10 bases and 3 bases, with 9 bases remaining between them. The CDR3 length is 12 residues. Germline V gene sequence: CDR1 SNHLY, CDR2 FYNNEI.

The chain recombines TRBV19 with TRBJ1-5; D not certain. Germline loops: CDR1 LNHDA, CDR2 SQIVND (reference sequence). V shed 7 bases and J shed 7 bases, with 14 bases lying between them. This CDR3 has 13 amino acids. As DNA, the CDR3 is TGTGCCAGTACGTTCTCTCTGGACCAGCCCCAGCATTTT. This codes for CASTFSLDQPQHF.

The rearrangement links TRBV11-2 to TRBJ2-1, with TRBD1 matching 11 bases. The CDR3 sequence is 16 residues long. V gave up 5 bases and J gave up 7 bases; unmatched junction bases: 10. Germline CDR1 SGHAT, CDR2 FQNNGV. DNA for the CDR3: TGTGCCAGCAGCAAGCAGGGACAGGGGGTCGCAAATGAGCAGTTCTTC. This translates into CASSKQGQGVANEQFF.

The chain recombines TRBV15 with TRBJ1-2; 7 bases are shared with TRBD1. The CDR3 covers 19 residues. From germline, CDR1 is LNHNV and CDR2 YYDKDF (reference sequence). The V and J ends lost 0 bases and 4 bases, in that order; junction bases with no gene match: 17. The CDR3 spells CATSRDGGLFWDRFYGYTF. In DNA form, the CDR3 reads TGTGCCACCAGCAGAGACGGTGGGTTATTCTGGGACAGATTCTATGGCTACACCTTC.

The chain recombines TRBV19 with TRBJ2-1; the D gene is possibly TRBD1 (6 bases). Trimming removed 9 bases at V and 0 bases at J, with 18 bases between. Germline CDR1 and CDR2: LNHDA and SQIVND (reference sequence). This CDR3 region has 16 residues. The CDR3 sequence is CASGDNPSSSYNEQFF. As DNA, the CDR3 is TGTGCCAGCGGGGACAACCCCTCAAGCTCCTACAATGAGCAGTTCTTC. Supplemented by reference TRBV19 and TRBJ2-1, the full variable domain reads DGGITQSPKYLFRKEGQNVTLSCEQNLNHDAMYWYRQDPGQGLRLIYYSQIVNDFQKGDIAEGYSVSREKKESFPLTVTSAQKNPTAFYLCASGDNPSSSYNEQFFGPGTRLTVL.

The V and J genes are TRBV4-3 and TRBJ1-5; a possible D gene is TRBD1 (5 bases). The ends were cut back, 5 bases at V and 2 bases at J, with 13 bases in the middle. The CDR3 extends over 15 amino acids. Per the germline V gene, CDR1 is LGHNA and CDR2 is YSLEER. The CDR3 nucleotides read TGCGCCAGCAGCTCCGGTCTGGGGGGCAATCAGCCCCAGCATTTT. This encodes CASSSGLGGNQPQHF.

The CDR3 reads CASRTSRNTEAFF. The CDR3, as DNA: TGTGCCAGCAGAACGTCCCGGAACACTGAAGCTTTCTTT. The genes are TRBV27 and TRBJ1-1, with no clear D. Trimming pared 6 bases from V and 1 base from J, leaving 9 bases between. There are 13 residues in the CDR3. The germline V gene encodes CDR1 MNHEY and CDR2 SMNVEV (reference sequence).

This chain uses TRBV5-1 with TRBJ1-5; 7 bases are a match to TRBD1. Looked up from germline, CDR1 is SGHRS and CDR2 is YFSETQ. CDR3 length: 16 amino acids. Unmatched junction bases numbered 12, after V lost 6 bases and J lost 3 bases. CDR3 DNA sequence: TGCGCCAGCAACAACAACGACAGGGTGGACAATCAGCCCCAGCATTTT. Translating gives CASNNNDRVDNQPQHF. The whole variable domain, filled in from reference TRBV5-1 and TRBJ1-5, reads KAGVTQTPRYLIKTRGQQVTLSCSPISGHRSVSWYQQTPGQGLQFLFEYFSETQRNKGNFPGRFSGRQFSNSRSEMNVSTLELGDSALYLCASNNNDRVDNQPQHFGDGTRLSIL.

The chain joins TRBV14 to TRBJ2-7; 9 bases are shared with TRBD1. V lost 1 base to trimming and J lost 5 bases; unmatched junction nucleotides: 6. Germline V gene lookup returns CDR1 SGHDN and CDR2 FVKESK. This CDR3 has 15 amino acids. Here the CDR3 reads CASSQGGQGFHEQYF. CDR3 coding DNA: TGTGCCAGCAGCCAAGGAGGACAGGGGTTTCACGAGCAGTACTTC. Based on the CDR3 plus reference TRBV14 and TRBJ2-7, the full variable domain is EAGVTQFPSHSVIEKGQTVTLRCDPISGHDNLYWYRRVMGKEIKFLLHFVKESKQDESGMPNNRFLAERTGGTYSTLKVQPAELEDSGVYFCASSQGGQGFHEQYFGPGTRLTVT.

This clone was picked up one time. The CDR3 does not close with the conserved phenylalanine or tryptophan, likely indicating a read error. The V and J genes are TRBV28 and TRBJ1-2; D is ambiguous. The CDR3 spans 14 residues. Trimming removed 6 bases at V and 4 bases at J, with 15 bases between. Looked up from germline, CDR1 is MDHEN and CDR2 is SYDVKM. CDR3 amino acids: CASSLGEGRYGYTS. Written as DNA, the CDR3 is TGTGCCAGCAGCCTCGGTGAGGGCCGCTATGGCTACACCTCC.

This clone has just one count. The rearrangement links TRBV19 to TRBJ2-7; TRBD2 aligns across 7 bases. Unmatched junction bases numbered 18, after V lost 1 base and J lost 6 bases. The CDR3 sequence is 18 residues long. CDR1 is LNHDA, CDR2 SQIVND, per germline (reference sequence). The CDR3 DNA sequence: TGTGCCAGTAGTATAGTTGGTCCGGCCAGCGGGAAACTCGGCGAGCAGTACTTC. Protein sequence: CASSIVGPASGKLGEQYF.

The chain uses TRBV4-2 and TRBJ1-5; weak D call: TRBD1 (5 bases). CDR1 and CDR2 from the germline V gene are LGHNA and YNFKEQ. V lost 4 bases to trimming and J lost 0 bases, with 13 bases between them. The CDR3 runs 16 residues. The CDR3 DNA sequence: TGTGCCAGCAGCCTATCCCGACAGTTTAGCAATCAGCCCCAGCATTTT. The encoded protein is CASSLSRQFSNQPQHF.

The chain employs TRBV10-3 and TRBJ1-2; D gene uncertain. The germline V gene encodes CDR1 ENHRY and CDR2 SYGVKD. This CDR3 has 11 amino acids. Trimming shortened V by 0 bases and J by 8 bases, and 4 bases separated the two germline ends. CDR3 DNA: TGTGCCATCAGTGAGTCGTACGGCTACACCTTC. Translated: CAISESYGYTF.

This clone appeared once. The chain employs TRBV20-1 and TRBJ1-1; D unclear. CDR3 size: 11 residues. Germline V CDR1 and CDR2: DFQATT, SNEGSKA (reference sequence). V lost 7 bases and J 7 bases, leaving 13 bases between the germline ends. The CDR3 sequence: CSEQRESEAFF. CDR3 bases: TGCAGTGAGCAGCGGGAGAGTGAAGCTTTCTTT.

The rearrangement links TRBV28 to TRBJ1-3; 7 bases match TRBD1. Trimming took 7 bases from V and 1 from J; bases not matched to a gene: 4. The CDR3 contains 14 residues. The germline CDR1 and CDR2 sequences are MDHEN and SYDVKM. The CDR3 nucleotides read TGTGCCAGCACTACAGGGGTTTCTGGAAACACCATATATTTT. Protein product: CASTTGVSGNTIYF.

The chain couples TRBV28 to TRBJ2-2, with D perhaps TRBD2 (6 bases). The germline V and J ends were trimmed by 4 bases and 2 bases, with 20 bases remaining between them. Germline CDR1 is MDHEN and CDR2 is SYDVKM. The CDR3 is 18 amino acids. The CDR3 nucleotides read TGTGCCAGCAGTTCGTCAGGGAGGTGGGGGGTAAACACCGGGGAGCTGTTTTTT. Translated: CASSSSGRWGVNTGELFF.

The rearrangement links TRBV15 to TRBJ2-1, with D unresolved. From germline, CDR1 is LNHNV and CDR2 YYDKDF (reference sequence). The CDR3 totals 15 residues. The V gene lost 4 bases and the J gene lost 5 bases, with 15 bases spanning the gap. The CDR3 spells CATSTETASDNEQFF. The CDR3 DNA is TGTGCCACCAGCACAGAGACTGCATCCGACAATGAGCAGTTCTTC.

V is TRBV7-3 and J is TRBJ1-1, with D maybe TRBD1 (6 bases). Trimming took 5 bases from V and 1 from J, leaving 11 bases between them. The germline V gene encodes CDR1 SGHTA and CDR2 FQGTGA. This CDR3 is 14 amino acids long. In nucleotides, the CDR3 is TGTGCCAGCAGCCCCCAGGGGAGGAACACTGAAGCTTTCTTT. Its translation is CASSPQGRNTEAFF.